This T cell receptor beta chain was sequenced for a study of shared clonotypes between healthy human individuals (dated by TCRdb to about 2020). About the investigation overall: Two women and a few men aged 18 to 49 years were included in the cohort. Different laboratories and diverse techniques were used to prepare libraries and sequence TCR repertoires, to increase sequencing depth and limit assay-specific biases. For each donor, three plates each were used for CD4 naive and CD4 memory, two plates were used for CD8 naive, and one plate was used for CD8 memory. The study deeply sequenced blood TCR repertoires of 5 or 6 healthy adults to estimate repertoire size and the extent of clonotype sharing between individuals. Per donor, leukapheresis produced somewhere between about 0.94 and 9.5 billion PBMCs. The research as a whole found: Clonotypes shared by all four sorted-subset donors showed higher generation probabilities than non-shared clonotypes. Because the study included only a small number of donors, the genetic and exposure-history diversity represented was limited. Sampling was restricted to blood, and TCR repertoires in tissue are likely to differ from TCR repertoires in blood. Naive subsets generally had larger estimated clonotype richness than memory subsets did. Pairwise subsampling led to the expectation that sequencing depth would affect the degree of clonotype sharing among donors. Approximately 5% of naive CD4, around 3.5% of naive CD8, roughly 2.5% of memory CD4, and more than 0.35% of memory CD8 clonotypes were shared across a few donors. Incomplete sequencing was indicated by rarefaction of sorted-subset datasets, despite the large sequencing depth.

TCR CDR3 regions were amplified from genomic DNA by multiplex PCR using the deep immunoSEQ assay. Extracted genomic DNA from each cell subset was spread evenly across all wells of several immunoSEQ 96-well plates, with each plate serving as a replicate. For sorted subsets, roughly 190 ng of genomic DNA, equivalent to 30,000 or so T cell genomes, went into each replicate PCR. Purified libraries were quantified with a Qubit 3.0 fluorometer, sized on a Bioanalyzer 2100, and re-quantified with the KAPA Library Quantification kit. Every immunoSEQ 96-well plate was sequenced on a dedicated single-read 150-cycle Illumina NextSeq 550 flow cell. As for the original processing: Because only junctional sequences without quality scores were contained in the immunoSEQ output, filtering matching that applied to full-length reads could not be performed. To assign V/J genes and CDR3, sequences were annotated against IMGT germline references using PyIR, a Python wrapper for IgBLAST v1.9. Reads were filtered out if the reads had weak V/J assignments (E-value above 1e-6), no CDR3, stop codons, out-of-frame junctions, or ambiguous translated residues. A V3J clonotype was defined by an identical inferred V gene, J gene, and CDR3 amino acid sequence. To compute the percentage overlap between repertoires, the number of shared unique clonotypes was divided by the size of the smaller repertoire. Three approaches were used to assess repertoire richness: RTK rarefaction, the Chao1 estimator, and Recon v2.1 estimates of unobserved clonotypes. For all TCRbeta clonotypes obtained by the gDNA method from four donors, generation probabilities were computed with OLGA. TCRdb provides this immuneACCESS table in a form limited to in-frame rearrangements. Some clones are lacking; in checked studies, under half of them reflect an unresolved V gene, and why the rest are absent is not known. V and J calls and clone size are given by that table; D and trimming were obtained from the DNA. This sample gives some 2 million clones in total; approximately 94% of them show up just once. The ten largest clones represent about 1.1% of the sample.

CD8 naive samples consisted of CD45RO-negative cells that were positively selected for CCR7, yielding a CD45RA+CCR7+ population without TemRA cells. The donors were healthy, HIV-negative adults who had no recently reported acute infections or vaccinations. All donors were Caucasian adults living in Nashville, Tennessee, USA. After blood collection by leukapheresis, PBMCs were isolated using Ficoll-Histopaque density gradient centrifugation and then cryopreserved in the vapor phase of liquid nitrogen. Analytical flow cytometry was used to check the purity and quantity of every magnetically sorted T cell population. From each sorted fraction, genomic DNA was isolated and quantified by UV absorbance on a Nanodrop 2000c. Comments on this clone: Its antigen has not been determined. No much larger clonotype is one base removed from it; base qualities were not supplied.

CDR1 and CDR2, looked up from the germline V gene, are LGHNA and YNFKEQ. The CDR3, cysteine through phenylalanine, is 14 amino acids long. The sequence is cut down to CDR3 DNA, 42 bases in frame from base 1. The V and J ends are trimmed by 1 base and 4 bases, leaving 11 bases between them. The sequence derives from a man younger than 35 in good health. Sequences were obtained from naive CD8+ T cells sorted from blood. According to the study, the label for this sample's cell subset or site signals: CD45RA+CCR7+. Rearrangement joined TRBV4-2 to TRBJ2-7; perhaps TRBD2 is the D gene, with 5 bases matching. The nucleotide sequence is TGTGCCAGCAGCCAAGTATCATCGGGGTACGAGCAGTACTTC. Translated, it gives CASSQVSSGYEQYF.